This T cell receptor beta chain was identified during a study of T cells after yellow fever vaccination. TCRdb reanalysed the 5' RACE reads using MiXCR and keeps one entry per CDR3 protein. The sample lists some 130,000 distinct CDR3 sequences; approximately 6.6% were seen once. In this sample, this clonotype turned up many times. Germline V gene lookup returns CDR1 SGHTA and CDR2 FQGNSA. V shed 0 bases and J 7 bases; nucleotides not matched to a gene: 10. This CDR3 comprises 16 residues. The source was CD4+ T cells sorted from PBMCs, collected 10 days after the yellow fever booster vaccination. This receptor was identified in a man aged 30-40 years who received the YFV17D yellow fever vaccine. The J gene is TRBJ2-7, the V gene TRBV7-2; 9 bases align to TRBD1. CDR3 loop: CASSLASRGQGGEQYF. CDR3 nucleotide sequence: TGTGCCAGCAGCTTAGCGAGTAGGGGACAGGGAGGGGAGCAGTACTTC.